One sample yielded the 11 T cell receptor beta chains listed below, sequenced in a study of long-term antiretroviral therapy in people with HIV. Survey-level immunoSEQ v3.0 assays were run. The assay was immunoSEQ multiplex PCR, and TCRdb's table has in-frame clones only and misses some. Here the sample spans around 34,000 clones, approximately 72% being singletons. The sample here was unsorted PBMCs, taken 3 years after starting antiretroviral therapy. These TCRs come from a man aged 50 or older with HIV.

This chain uses TRBV19 with TRBJ2-7, with TRBD2 identical over 7 bases. V trimming: 3 bases; J trimming: 2 bases; junction bases outside the gene matches: 7. The CDR3 totals 15 residues. Germline loops: CDR1 LNHDA, CDR2 SQIVND (reference sequence). CDR3 sequence reads: CASSIGSGRTYEQYF. The CDR3 DNA is TGTGCCAGTAGTATCGGTAGCGGGCGGACCTACGAGCAGTACTTC.

This chain connects TRBV19 to TRBJ2-6; tentatively, D is TRBD1 (5 bases). V was trimmed by 3 bases and J by 2 bases, leaving 8 bases between them. The CDR3 loop spans 15 amino acids. Germline lookup yields CDR1 LNHDA and CDR2 SQIVND (reference sequence). CDR3 amino acids: CASSIGRAGANVLTF. CDR3 sequence (DNA): TGTGCCAGTAGTATTGGCAGGGCTGGGGCCAACGTCCTGACTTTC.

The chain employs TRBV2 and TRBJ2-1; a possible D gene is TRBD2 (5 bases). The germline gives CDR1 SNHLY, CDR2 FYNNEI. There are 16 residues in the CDR3. The ends were cut back, 7 bases at V and 6 bases at J, with 22 bases in the middle. CDR3 sequence reads: CASTLRGVRDSNEQFF. The DNA for the CDR3 is TGTGCCAGCACCCTTCGGGGTGTCCGAGATAGCAATGAGCAGTTCTTC.

This sequence joins TRBV2 and TRBJ2-3; 10 positions match TRBD1. The J segment lost 2 bases and the V segment lost 6 bases, leaving 5 bases of the junction unmatched. The CDR3 consists of 15 residues. CDR1 is SNHLY and CDR2 is FYNNEI in the germline V gene. The CDR3 DNA reads as TGTGCCAGCAGGCGACAGGGGGCTGTCACAGATACGCAGTATTTT. Translating gives CASRRQGAVTDTQYF.

This clone has a single count. The chain employs TRBV29-1 and TRBJ2-7; D possibly matches TRBD1 or TRBD2 (5 bases each). Trimming took 3 bases from V and 2 from J, leaving 11 bases between them. The CDR3 contains 13 residues. Per germline, CDR1 SQVTM and CDR2 ANQGSEA. The CDR3 protein is CSVEGQGAYEQYF. The CDR3 DNA sequence: TGCAGCGTTGAGGGTCAGGGAGCCTACGAGCAGTACTTC.

The rearrangement links TRBV9 to TRBJ2-5; 8 bases align to TRBD2. Looked up from germline, CDR1 is SGDLS and CDR2 is YYNGEE. The CDR3 spans 14 residues. V shed 4 bases and J 5 bases; nucleotides not matched to a gene: 7. In DNA, the CDR3 is TGTGCCAGCAGCACAACGGGGGGGCGGGAGACCCAGTACTTC. Amino acid sequence: CASSTTGGRETQYF. The whole variable domain, filled in from reference TRBV9 and TRBJ2-5, reads DSGVTQTPKHLITATGQRVTLRCSPRSGDLSVYWYQQSLDQGLQFLIQYYNGEERAKGNILERFSAQQFPDLHSELNLSSLELGDSALYFCASSTTGGRETQYFGPGTRLLVL.

J is TRBJ1-2 and V is TRBV5-5; TRBD1 is a possible D gene (5 bases). Trimming took off 1 base at V and 8 bases at J, with 21 bases between the two ends. Germline CDR1 SGHKS, CDR2 YYEKEE (reference sequence). The CDR3 sequence is 16 residues long. This CDR3 is CASSLSFGRERGGYTF. The CDR3 region has the DNA TGTGCCAGCAGCTTGAGCTTTGGCAGGGAAAGAGGCGGCTACACCTTC.

A few counts support this clone. V and J are TRBV6-1 and TRBJ1-2, with D hard to call. Trimming pared 3 bases from V and 10 bases from J, leaving 15 bases between. Germline V gene data show CDR1 as MNHNS and CDR2 as SASEGT. The CDR3 consists of 13 residues. CDR3 sequence (DNA): TGTGCCAGCAGTGAGGGAGTGCAGATCGACTACACCTTC. As protein: CASSEGVQIDYTF.

This chain connects TRBV5-1 to TRBJ2-7; weak D call: TRBD2 (5 bases). Trimming took off 1 base at V and 1 base at J, with 12 bases between the two ends. CDR1 is SGHRS and CDR2 is YFSETQ in the germline V gene. There are 15 residues in the CDR3. For the CDR3, the DNA is TGCGCCAGCAGCTTGACCGGACTTAAGTCCTACGAGCAGTACTTC. Translation: CASSLTGLKSYEQYF.

This clone was observed a few times. The chain uses TRBV28 and TRBJ1-3, with 7 bases fitting TRBD1. CDR1 and CDR2 from the germline V gene are MDHEN and SYDVKM. The CDR3 totals 16 residues. V lost 7 bases, J lost 2 bases, and 11 bases stayed unmatched. CDR3 protein: CASTPGAGGTGNTIYF. The CDR3 DNA reads as TGTGCCAGCACTCCCGGGGCAGGGGGAACTGGAAACACCATATATTTT.

The rearrangement uses TRBV19 and TRBJ2-3; no clear D. Trimming shortened V by 0 bases and J by 2 bases, and 12 bases separated the two germline ends. The CDR3 consists of 16 residues. Per the germline V gene, CDR1 is LNHDA and CDR2 is SQIVND (reference sequence). CDR3 region: CASSIDRSPSTDTQYF. CDR3 nucleotide sequence: TGTGCCAGTAGTATAGATCGATCTCCTTCCACAGATACGCAGTATTTT.